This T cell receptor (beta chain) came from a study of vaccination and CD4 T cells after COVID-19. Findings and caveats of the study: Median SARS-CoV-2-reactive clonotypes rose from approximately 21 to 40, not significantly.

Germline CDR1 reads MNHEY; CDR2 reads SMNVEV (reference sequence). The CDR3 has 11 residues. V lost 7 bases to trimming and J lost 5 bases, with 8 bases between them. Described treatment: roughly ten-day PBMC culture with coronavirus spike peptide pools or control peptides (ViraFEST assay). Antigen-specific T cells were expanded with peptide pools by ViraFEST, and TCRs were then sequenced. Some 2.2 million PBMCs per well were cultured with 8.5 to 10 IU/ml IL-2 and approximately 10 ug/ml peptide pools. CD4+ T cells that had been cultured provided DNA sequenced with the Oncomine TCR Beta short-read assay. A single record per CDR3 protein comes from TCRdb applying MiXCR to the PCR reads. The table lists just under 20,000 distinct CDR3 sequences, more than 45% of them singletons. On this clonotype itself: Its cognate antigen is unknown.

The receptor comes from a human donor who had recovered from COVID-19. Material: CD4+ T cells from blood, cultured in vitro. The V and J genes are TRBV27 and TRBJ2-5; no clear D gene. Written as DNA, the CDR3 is TGTGCCAGCAAGGCCGGGGAGACCCAGTACTTC. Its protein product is CASKAGETQYF.